These 32 T cell receptor beta chains were sequenced from one sample in a study of cytomegalovirus exposure and HLA in healthy donors (dated by TCRdb to the late 2010s). Libraries were prepared through the immunoSEQ multiplex PCR assay. In TCRdb, the immuneACCESS table is reduced to in-frame sequences with V and J assigned. These tables do not hold every clone; where another copy was compared, an unresolved V gene accounts for under half, and the others remain unexplained. This sample has about 350,000 clones in its table, and 87% of those were observed once. Over 1% of the sample comes from the top ten. Sequencing was carried out using PBMCs. The receptors derive from a woman under 40 in good health and CMV-seropositive.

The chain recombines TRBV5-6 with TRBJ2-1; D is undetermined. V was cut by 7 bases and J by 3 bases, with 14 bases left in between. In germline, CDR1 is SGHDT, CDR2 YYEEEE. The CDR3 is 14 residues long. For the CDR3, the DNA is TGTGCCAGCTTGAGTGCATACTTCTACAATGAGCAGTTCTTC. The encoded protein is CASLSAYFYNEQFF.

The rearrangement links TRBV6-5 to TRBJ1-2, with a weak D call TRBD1 (5 bases). This CDR3 has 14 residues. CDR1 is MNHEY, CDR2 SVGAGI, per germline. V shed 2 bases and J shed 1 base, with 8 bases lying between them. Written as DNA, the CDR3 is TGTGCCAGCAGTTACGGGGGTTATAACTATGGCTACACCTTC. Translation gives CASSYGGYNYGYTF.

The rearrangement joins TRBV27 to TRBJ2-7; TRBD2 matches 7 bases. CDR1 and CDR2 from the germline V gene are MNHEY and SMNVEV (reference sequence). The CDR3 contains 13 residues. The V gene end was trimmed by 3 bases and the J gene end by 7 bases; junction bases not matched to a gene: 6. Here the CDR3 DNA reads TGTGCCAGCAGTTTGGGAGGGGCGGGGGAGCAGTACTTC. It codes for CASSLGGAGEQYF.

The genes are TRBV4-1 and TRBJ1-3; D unclear. CDR1 is MGHRA, CDR2 YSYEKL, per germline. With 0 bases removed from V and 8 bases from J, the gap between germline ends came to 5 bases. The CDR3 extends over 12 amino acids. The chain's CDR3 is CASSQDLDTIYF. The CDR3 DNA follows: TGCGCCAGCAGCCAAGATTTGGACACCATATATTTT.

The rearrangement links TRBV2 to TRBJ2-2; D not certain. Germline lookup yields CDR1 SNHLY and CDR2 FYNNEI. Trimming pared 6 bases from V and 5 bases from J, leaving 13 bases between. The CDR3 covers 14 residues. The CDR3 nucleotides read TGTGCCAGCAGGGAGCTAGTGGGGACCGGGGAGCTGTTTTTT. Protein sequence: CASRELVGTGELFF.

The genes are TRBV16 and TRBJ2-1; possibly TRBD1 or TRBD2 for D (6 bases each). CDR1 and CDR2 (germline): KGHSY, FQNENV. CDR3 length equals 17 residues. Deletions cut 2 bases from V and 3 bases from J, with 17 bases between. CDR3 amino acids: CASSQTGSEGRYNEQFF. CDR3 DNA: TGTGCCAGCAGCCAAACAGGGTCGGAGGGTCGCTACAATGAGCAGTTCTTC.

The chain couples TRBV7-8 to TRBJ1-5, with a possible D match to TRBD1 (5 bases). The V end lost 5 bases, the J end lost 6 bases, and 17 bases lay between the germline ends. Per germline, CDR1 SGHVS and CDR2 FQNEAQ. This CDR3 is built from 15 residues. DNA for the CDR3: TGTGCCAGCAGCGCCTCTGACAGTAGAACTCAGCCCCAGCATTTT. Amino acids: CASSASDSRTQPQHF.

The V and J genes are TRBV5-1 and TRBJ2-5; D not certain. The CDR3 is 14 residues long. V was clipped by 4 bases and J by 1 base, with 11 bases between them. The germline V gene encodes CDR1 SGHRS and CDR2 YFSETQ. CDR3 coding DNA: TGCGCCAGCAGCGGTCTAACGGCCCAAGAGACCCAGTACTTC. Its protein is CASSGLTAQETQYF.

This clone was seen a handful of times. The chain couples TRBV6-1 to TRBJ1-6, with a possible D match to TRBD1 (5 bases). This CDR3 is built from 15 residues. Looked up from germline, CDR1 is MNHNS and CDR2 is SASEGT. The ends were cut back, 10 bases at V and 5 bases at J, with 18 bases in the middle. The CDR3 DNA reads as TGTGCCACCTCTAGACAGTTGGGGGATAATTCACCCCTCCACTTT. It encodes CATSRQLGDNSPLHF.

A single count supports this clone. J is TRBJ2-7 and V is TRBV7-6, with 10 bases matching TRBD1. V was clipped by 1 base and J by 0 bases; unmatched bases: 3. Germline V gives CDR1 SGHVS, CDR2 FNYEAQ. The CDR3 contains 16 residues. CDR3 sequence reads: CASSLVGQGSSYEQYF. CDR3 coding DNA: TGTGCCAGCAGCTTAGTGGGACAGGGGAGCTCCTACGAGCAGTACTTC.

The table lists this clone with many counts. The V and J genes are TRBV7-2 and TRBJ1-1; D might be TRBD1 (5 bases). Germline V gene lookup returns CDR1 SGHTA and CDR2 FQGNSA. The CDR3 sequence is 15 residues long. With 1 base removed from V and 4 bases from J, the gap between germline ends came to 13 bases. CDR3 loop: CASSLGPDSSTEAFF. The CDR3 DNA reads TGTGCCAGCAGCTTAGGCCCTGACAGCTCCACTGAAGCTTTCTTT.

The gene calls are TRBV4-1 and TRBJ2-2; possible D gene TRBD1, 7 bases. V shed 0 bases and J shed 4 bases, with 12 bases lying between them. CDR1 MGHRA and CDR2 YSYEKL come from the germline V gene. This CDR3 spans 16 amino acids. This CDR3 reads CASSQERQGGTGELFF. Written as DNA, the CDR3 is TGCGCCAGCAGCCAAGAAAGACAGGGAGGCACCGGGGAGCTGTTTTTT.

The chain is built from TRBV7-3 and TRBJ1-2; D is unresolved. The germline CDR1 and CDR2 sequences are SGHTA and FQGTGA. This CDR3 is 14 amino acids long. Trimming shortened V by 4 bases and J by 2 bases, and 11 bases separated the two germline ends. The CDR3 DNA reads as TGTGCCAGCAGCTCCGGATTCACCAACTATGGCTACACCTTC. Its translation: CASSSGFTNYGYTF.

This clone was recorded only once. The J gene is TRBJ2-5, the V gene TRBV6-5; D is undetermined. The germline V gene encodes CDR1 MNHEY and CDR2 SVGAGI. The CDR3 covers 14 residues. V lost 2 bases to trimming and J lost 7 bases, with 14 bases between them. The DNA for the CDR3 is TGTGCCAGCAGTTACCGGGCTCCTTCGGGGACCCAGTACTTC. It is translated as CASSYRAPSGTQYF.

The chain carries TRBV6-6 and TRBJ1-2, with unresolved D. V was cut by 4 bases and J by 1 base, with 13 bases left in between. The CDR3 spans 15 residues. Germline CDR1 is MNHNY and CDR2 is SVGAGI (reference sequence). The CDR3 DNA sequence: TGTGCCAGCAGTTCCCCCCAGAGGAATAACTATGGCTACACCTTC. It specifies CASSSPQRNNYGYTF.

The J gene is TRBJ1-5, the V gene TRBV19; D ambiguous. The germline V and J ends were trimmed by 2 bases and 2 bases, with 16 bases remaining between them. Germline V gene sequence: CDR1 LNHDA, CDR2 SQIVND (reference sequence). This CDR3 contains 17 residues. CDR3 amino acids: CASSIPTRKGGNQPQHF. In DNA, the CDR3 is TGTGCCAGTAGTATACCAACCAGAAAAGGAGGCAATCAGCCCCAGCATTTT.

The rearrangement links TRBV6-7 to TRBJ1-5; 8 bases align to TRBD1. TRBV6-7 carries the ORF label, with uncertain function. This CDR3 region has 13 residues. Trimming at V came to 7 bases and at J to 9 bases, leaving 8 bases not matched to a gene. The CDR3 loop is CASTPGQEWPQHF. DNA for the CDR3: TGTGCCAGCACGCCGGGACAGGAATGGCCCCAGCATTTT.

This chain uses TRBV9 with TRBJ1-6; a weak D match, TRBD1 (6 bases). V shed 4 bases and J shed 14 bases, with 16 bases lying between them. Germline-derived CDR1 and CDR2 are SGDLS and YYNGEE. This CDR3 region has 13 residues. The DNA of the CDR3 is TGTGCCAGCAGCTCGACTGGGGGGCTCACCCTCCACTTT. This codes for CASSSTGGLTLHF.

J is TRBJ2-7 and V is TRBV19; perhaps TRBD2 as D (5 bases). The CDR3 consists of 11 residues. V lost 6 bases, J lost 11 bases, and 14 bases lay in between. Looked up from germline, CDR1 is LNHDA and CDR2 is SQIVND (reference sequence). The CDR3 region has the DNA TGTGCCAGTAGATTAGAGGGAGCGGAGTACTTC. Encoded protein: CASRLEGAEYF.

The chain employs TRBV4-3 and TRBJ1-1; the D is unclear. Germline V gene sequence: CDR1 LGHNA, CDR2 YSLEER. The CDR3 is 15 amino acids. The V end was cut by 0 bases, the J end by 4 bases, with 12 bases between. In DNA form, the CDR3 reads TGCGCCAGCAGCCAAGACCCCGGGTTGGGCACTGAAGCTTTCTTT. It yields the protein CASSQDPGLGTEAFF.

The V call is TRBV4-2, the J call TRBJ1-1; no clear D gene. The length of the CDR3 is 13 residues. Germline V gives CDR1 LGHNA, CDR2 YNFKEQ. The V gene lost 5 bases and the J gene lost 0 bases, with 7 bases spanning the gap. The DNA for the CDR3 is TGTGCCAGCAGCGTCGACCTGAACACTGAAGCTTTCTTT. Translating it yields CASSVDLNTEAFF.

The chain is built from TRBV25-1 and TRBJ2-5, with TRBD2 matching over 13 bases. V dropped 4 bases and J dropped 1; count of bases not matched to a gene: 6. This CDR3 is built from 17 residues. Germline V lookup: CDR1 MGHDK, CDR2 SYGVNS. The CDR3 protein is CASSGTSGSSPQETQYF. The CDR3 DNA follows: TGTGCCAGCAGTGGGACTAGCGGGAGTTCCCCCCAAGAGACCCAGTACTTC.

The genes are TRBV6-1 and TRBJ2-1; D perhaps matches TRBD1 (5 bases). The V gene's germline CDR1 is MNHNS and CDR2 SASEGT. Deletions cut 2 bases from V and 6 bases from J, with 14 bases between. The CDR3 runs to 15 residues. CDR3: CASSERSGPFNEQFF. The CDR3 DNA reads as TGTGCCAGCAGTGAAAGGTCAGGGCCGTTCAATGAGCAGTTCTTC.

This clone was seen just once. The V gene is TRBV7-2, the J gene TRBJ2-5; 12 positions agree with TRBD1. V shed 3 bases, J shed 6 bases, and the junction held 5 bases outside the gene matches. Per germline, CDR1 SGHTA and CDR2 FQGNSA. CDR3 length: 15 residues. CDR3 loop: CASSLGQGAGKTQYF. DNA of the CDR3: TGTGCCAGCAGCTTGGGACAGGGGGCTGGGAAGACCCAGTACTTC.

A single count supports this clone. J is TRBJ2-2 and V is TRBV7-3; the match to TRBD1 covers 10 bases. The V and J ends lost 4 bases and 2 bases, in that order; junction bases with no gene match: 4. This CDR3 has 16 residues. Germline CDR1 reads SGHTA; CDR2 reads FQGTGA. The CDR3 sequence is CASSSTGGSNTGELFF. Written as DNA, the CDR3 is TGTGCCAGCAGCTCGACAGGGGGCTCCAACACCGGGGAGCTGTTTTTT. Complete variable domain (other parts from reference TRBV7-3 and TRBJ2-2): GAGVSQTPSNKVTEKGKYVELRCDPISGHTALYWYRQSLGQGPEFLIYFQGTGAADDSGLPNDRFFAVRPEGSVSTLKIQRTERGDSAVYLCASSSTGGSNTGELFFGEGSRLTVL.

The table lists this clone with a few counts. The CDR3 DNA follows: TGTGCCAGCAGCCCCTCCGGGACCCCCCTCACGGACGAGCAGTACTTC. Translation: CASSPSGTPLTDEQYF. The V call is TRBV13, the J call TRBJ2-7; D could derive from TRBD1 or TRBD2 (5 bases each). The germline V and J ends were trimmed by 5 bases and 5 bases, with 22 bases remaining between them. The CDR3 is 16 amino acids. Germline values: CDR1 PRHDT, CDR2 FYEKMQ (reference sequence). Full variable domain (missing parts from reference TRBV13 and TRBJ2-7): AAGVIQSPRHLIKEKRETATLKCYPIPRHDTVYWYQQGPGQDPQFLISFYEKMQSDKGSIPDRFSAQQFSDYHSELNMSSLELGDSALYFCASSPSGTPLTDEQYFGPGTRLTVT.

The J gene is TRBJ2-1, the V gene TRBV7-2; 11 bases align to TRBD2. The CDR3 totals 16 residues. CDR1 is SGHTA, CDR2 FQGNSA, per germline. The trim removed 0 bases at V and 4 bases at J, leaving 2 bases unmatched. The CDR3 reads CASSLALAGGYNEQFF. The CDR3 region has the DNA TGTGCCAGCAGCTTAGCGCTAGCGGGGGGATACAATGAGCAGTTCTTC. Together with reference TRBV7-2 and TRBJ2-1, the CDR3 gives the full variable domain: GAGVSQSPSNKVTEKGKDVELRCDPISGHTALYWYRQSLGQGLEFLIYFQGNSAPDKSGLPSDRFSAERTGGSVSTLTIQRTQQEDSAVYLCASSLALAGGYNEQFFGPGTRLTVL.

This chain uses TRBV5-6 with TRBJ2-7, with D possibly TRBD2 on 5 matching bases. Per the germline V gene, CDR1 is SGHDT and CDR2 is YYEEEE. The CDR3 has 12 residues. The germline V and J ends were trimmed by 1 base and 4 bases, with 6 bases remaining between them. The CDR3 reads CASSLTRYEQYF. CDR3 nucleotide sequence: TGTGCCAGCAGCTTGACTAGGTACGAGCAGTACTTC. Using reference TRBV5-6 and TRBJ2-7 for the parts outside the CDR3, the full variable domain is DAGVTQSPTHLIKTRGQQVTLRCSPKSGHDTVSWYQQALGQGPQFIFQYYEEEERQRGNFPDRFSGHQFPNYSSELNVNALLLGDSALYLCASSLTRYEQYFGPGTRLTVT.

The chain is built from TRBV12-5 and TRBJ2-3; D ambiguous. CDR1 is LGHNT, CDR2 FRNRAP, per germline. This CDR3 spans 12 amino acids. V lost 5 bases and J lost 6, with 9 bases in between. The CDR3 protein is CASGAGPDTQYF. DNA of the CDR3: TGTGCTAGTGGTGCTGGACCCGATACGCAGTATTTT.

The J gene is TRBJ2-2, the V gene TRBV9; 15 positions match TRBD2. Germline V gene lookup returns CDR1 SGDLS and CDR2 YYNGEE. The V segment lost 4 bases and the J segment 6 bases; nucleotides outside the gene matches: 13. CDR3 length: 19 amino acids. CDR3: CASSPSTGTSGGISGELFF. The CDR3 nucleotides read TGTGCCAGCAGCCCGAGTACCGGGACTAGCGGGGGGATATCCGGGGAGCTGTTTTTT.

The chain links TRBV28 to TRBJ1-1; TRBD1 agrees at 7 bases. Germline V gene data show CDR1 as MDHEN and CDR2 as SYDVKM. V lost 2 bases, J lost 5 bases, and 14 bases stayed unmatched. The CDR3 has 17 residues. The CDR3 bases are TGTGCCAGCAGTTTACGCAGACAGGGTGGAGGTAGGACTGAAGCTTTCTTT. This translates into CASSLRRQGGGRTEAFF.

Points on this clone: A read error may account for a junction end that differs from germline. The V and J genes are TRBV6-1 and TRBJ1-6, with D tentatively TRBD1 (5 bases). There are 16 residues in the CDR3. CDR1 is MNHNS, CDR2 SASEGT, per germline. The CDR3 protein is CASREERGVLNSPLHF. The CDR3 DNA is TGTGCCAGCAGGGAAGAGCGGGGGGTACTCAATTCACCCCTCCACTTT.